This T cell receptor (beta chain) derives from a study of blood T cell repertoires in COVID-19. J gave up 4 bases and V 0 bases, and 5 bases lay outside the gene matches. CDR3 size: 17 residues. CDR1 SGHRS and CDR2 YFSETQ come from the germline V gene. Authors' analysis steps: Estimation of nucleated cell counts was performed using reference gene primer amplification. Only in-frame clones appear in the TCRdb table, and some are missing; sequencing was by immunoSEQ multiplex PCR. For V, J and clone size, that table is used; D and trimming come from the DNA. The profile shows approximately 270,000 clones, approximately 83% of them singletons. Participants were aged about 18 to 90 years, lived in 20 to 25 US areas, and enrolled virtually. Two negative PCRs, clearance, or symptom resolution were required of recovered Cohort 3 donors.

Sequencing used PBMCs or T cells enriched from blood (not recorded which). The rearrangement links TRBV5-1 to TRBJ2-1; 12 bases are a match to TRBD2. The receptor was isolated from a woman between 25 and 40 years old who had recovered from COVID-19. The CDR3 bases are TGCGCCAGCAGCTTGGCCCCCCTAGCGGGGGGGTACAATGAGCAGTTCTTC. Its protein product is CASSLAPLAGGYNEQFF.